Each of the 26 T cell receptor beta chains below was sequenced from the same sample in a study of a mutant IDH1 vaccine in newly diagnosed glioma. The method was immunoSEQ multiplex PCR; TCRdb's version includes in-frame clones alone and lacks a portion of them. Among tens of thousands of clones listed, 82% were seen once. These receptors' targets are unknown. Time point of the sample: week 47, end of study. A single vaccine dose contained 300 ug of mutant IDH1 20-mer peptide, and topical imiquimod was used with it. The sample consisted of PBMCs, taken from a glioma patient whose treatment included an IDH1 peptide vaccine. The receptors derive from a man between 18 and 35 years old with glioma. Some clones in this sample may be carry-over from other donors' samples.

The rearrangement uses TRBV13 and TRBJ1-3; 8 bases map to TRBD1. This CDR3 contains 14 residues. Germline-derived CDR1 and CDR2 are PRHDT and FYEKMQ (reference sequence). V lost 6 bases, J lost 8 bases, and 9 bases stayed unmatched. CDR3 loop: CASSGGGQGHTIYF. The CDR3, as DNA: TGTGCCAGCAGTGGGGGCGGACAGGGACACACCATATATTTT.

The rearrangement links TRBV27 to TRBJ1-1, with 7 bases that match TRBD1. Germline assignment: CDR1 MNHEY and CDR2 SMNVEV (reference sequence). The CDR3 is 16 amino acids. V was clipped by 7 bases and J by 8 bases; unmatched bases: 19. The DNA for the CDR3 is TGTGCCAGCATCCATGGACAGGACACCTTGCCCGGGGAAGCTTTCTTT. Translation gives CASIHGQDTLPGEAFF.

This CDR3 reads CSVLQGGGGYEQYF. CDR3 nucleotides: TGCAGCGTCCTACAGGGAGGGGGAGGTTACGAGCAGTACTTC. V and J are TRBV29-1 and TRBJ2-7; perhaps TRBD2 as D (7 bases). The V gene lost 6 bases and the J gene lost 4 bases, with 19 bases spanning the gap. CDR3 length: 14 amino acids. CDR1 SQVTM and CDR2 ANQGSEA come from the germline V gene.

The CDR3 is CASSLAGTDEQYF. The CDR3 nucleotides read TGTGCCAGCAGCTTAGCGGGGACTGACGAGCAGTACTTC. The rearrangement uses TRBV7-8 and TRBJ2-7, with a tentative D call TRBD2 (6 bases). The CDR3 is 13 amino acids. Germline V CDR1 and CDR2: SGHVS, FQNEAQ. Trimming stripped 0 bases from V and 5 bases from J, with 8 bases between.

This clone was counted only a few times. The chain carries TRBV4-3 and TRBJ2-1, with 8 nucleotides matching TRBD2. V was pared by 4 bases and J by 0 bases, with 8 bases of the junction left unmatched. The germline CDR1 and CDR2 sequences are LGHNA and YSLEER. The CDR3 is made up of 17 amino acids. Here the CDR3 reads CASSLTERGSSYNEQFF. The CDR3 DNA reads TGCGCCAGCAGCCTTACTGAGCGGGGGAGCTCCTACAATGAGCAGTTCTTC.

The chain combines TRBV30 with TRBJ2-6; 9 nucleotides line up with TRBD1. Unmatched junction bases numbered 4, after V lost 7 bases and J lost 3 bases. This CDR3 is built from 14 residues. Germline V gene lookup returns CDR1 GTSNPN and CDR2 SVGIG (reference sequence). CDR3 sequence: CASTGGGGANVLTF. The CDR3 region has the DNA TGTGCCTCAACAGGGGGCGGTGGGGCCAACGTCCTGACTTTC.

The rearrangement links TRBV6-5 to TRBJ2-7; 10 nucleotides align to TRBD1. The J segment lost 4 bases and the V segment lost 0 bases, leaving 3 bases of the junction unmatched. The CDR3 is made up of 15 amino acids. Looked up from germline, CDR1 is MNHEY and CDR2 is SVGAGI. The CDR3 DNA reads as TGTGCCAGCAGTTACTCCAGGGACAGGGGTTACGAGCAGTACTTC. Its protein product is CASSYSRDRGYEQYF.

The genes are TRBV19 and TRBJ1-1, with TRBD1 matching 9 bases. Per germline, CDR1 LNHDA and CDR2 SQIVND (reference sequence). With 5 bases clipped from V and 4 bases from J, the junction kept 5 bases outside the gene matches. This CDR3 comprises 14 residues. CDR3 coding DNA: TGTGCCAGTAGTCTGACAGGGGGTACCACTGAAGCTTTCTTT. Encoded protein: CASSLTGGTTEAFF. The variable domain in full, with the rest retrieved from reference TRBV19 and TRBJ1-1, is DGGITQSPKYLFRKEGQNVTLSCEQNLNHDAMYWYRQDPGQGLRLIYYSQIVNDFQKGDIAEGYSVSREKKESFPLTVTSAQKNPTAFYLCASSLTGGTTEAFFGQGTRLTVV.

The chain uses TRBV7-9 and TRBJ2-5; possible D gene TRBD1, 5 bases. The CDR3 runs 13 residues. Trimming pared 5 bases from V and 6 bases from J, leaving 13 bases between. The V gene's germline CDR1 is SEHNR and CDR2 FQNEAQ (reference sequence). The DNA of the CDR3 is TGTGCCAGCAGCCCCGACAGTATCAAGACCCAGTACTTC. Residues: CASSPDSIKTQYF.

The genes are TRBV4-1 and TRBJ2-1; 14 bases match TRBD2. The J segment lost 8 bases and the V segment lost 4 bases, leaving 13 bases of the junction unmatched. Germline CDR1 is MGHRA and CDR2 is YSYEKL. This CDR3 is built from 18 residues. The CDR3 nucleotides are TGCGCCAGCAGCCTTGGGGGACTAGCGGGAGTGCAGTCCGATGAGCAGTTCTTC. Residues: CASSLGGLAGVQSDEQFF.

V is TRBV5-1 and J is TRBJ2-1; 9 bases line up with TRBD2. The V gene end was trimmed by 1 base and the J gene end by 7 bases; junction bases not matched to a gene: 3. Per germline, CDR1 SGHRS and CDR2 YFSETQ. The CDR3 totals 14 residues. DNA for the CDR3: TGCGCCAGCAGCTTGCCTAGCGGGGATAATGAGCAGTTCTTC. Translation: CASSLPSGDNEQFF. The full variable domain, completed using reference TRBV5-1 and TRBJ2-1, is KAGVTQTPRYLIKTRGQQVTLSCSPISGHRSVSWYQQTPGQGLQFLFEYFSETQRNKGNFPGRFSGRQFSNSRSEMNVSTLELGDSALYLCASSLPSGDNEQFFGPGTRLTVL.

The CDR3 DNA is TGTGCCAGCAGCTTGAGTACGACGAGAGGAGAGACCCAGTACTTC. Protein: CASSLSTTRGETQYF. This chain uses TRBV7-2 with TRBJ2-5, with D unclear. Trimming left V 3 bases short and J 4 bases short, with 15 bases between. There are 15 residues in the CDR3. Germline V lookup: CDR1 SGHTA, CDR2 FQGNSA.

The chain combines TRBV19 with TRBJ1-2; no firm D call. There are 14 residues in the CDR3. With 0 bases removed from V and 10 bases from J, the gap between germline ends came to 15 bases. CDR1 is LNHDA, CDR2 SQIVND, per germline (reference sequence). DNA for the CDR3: TGTGCCAGTAGTATAGACCCGACCCACAGAGACTACACCTTC. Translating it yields CASSIDPTHRDYTF.

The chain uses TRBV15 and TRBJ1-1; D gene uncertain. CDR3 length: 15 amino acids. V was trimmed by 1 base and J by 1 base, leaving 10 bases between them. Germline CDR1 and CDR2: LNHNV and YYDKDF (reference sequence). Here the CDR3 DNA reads TGTGCCACCAGCAGAGTTGCACGCGCGAACACTGAAGCTTTCTTT. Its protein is CATSRVARANTEAFF.

The CDR3 DNA sequence: TGTGCCAGCAGCTTATCAGGGGCCCAGCCCCAGCATTTT. Translated: CASSLSGAQPQHF. This chain connects TRBV7-2 to TRBJ1-5, with D perhaps TRBD1 (6 bases). CDR3 size: 13 residues. CDR1 and CDR2 from the germline V gene are SGHTA and FQGNSA. Trimming removed 2 bases at V and 7 bases at J, with 9 bases between. Using reference TRBV7-2 and TRBJ1-5 for the parts outside the CDR3, the full variable domain is GAGVSQSPSNKVTEKGKDVELRCDPISGHTALYWYRQSLGQGLEFLIYFQGNSAPDKSGLPSDRFSAERTGGSVSTLTIQRTQQEDSAVYLCASSLSGAQPQHFGDGTRLSIL.

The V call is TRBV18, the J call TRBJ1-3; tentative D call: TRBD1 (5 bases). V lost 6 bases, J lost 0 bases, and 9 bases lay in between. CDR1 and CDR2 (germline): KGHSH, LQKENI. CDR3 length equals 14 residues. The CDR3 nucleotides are TGTGCCAGCTCGGACAACGTCTCTGGAAACACCATATATTTT. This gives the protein CASSDNVSGNTIYF.

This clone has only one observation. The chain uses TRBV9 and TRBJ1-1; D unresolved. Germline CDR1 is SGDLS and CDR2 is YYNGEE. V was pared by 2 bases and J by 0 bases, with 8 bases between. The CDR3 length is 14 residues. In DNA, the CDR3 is TGTGCCAGCAGCGTCGGAAATATGAACACTGAAGCTTTCTTT. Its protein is CASSVGNMNTEAFF.

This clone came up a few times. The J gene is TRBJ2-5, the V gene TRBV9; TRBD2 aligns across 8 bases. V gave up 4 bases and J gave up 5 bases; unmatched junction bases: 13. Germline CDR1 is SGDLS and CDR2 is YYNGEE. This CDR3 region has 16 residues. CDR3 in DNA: TGTGCCAGCAGCCCAGAGAGGGGAGCGGGAGTTGAGACCCAGTACTTC. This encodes CASSPERGAGVETQYF.

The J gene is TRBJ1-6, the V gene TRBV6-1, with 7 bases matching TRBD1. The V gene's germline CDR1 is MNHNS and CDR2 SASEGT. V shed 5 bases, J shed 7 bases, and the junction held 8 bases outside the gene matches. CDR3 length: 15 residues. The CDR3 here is CASSRMTGSNSPLHF. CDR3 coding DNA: TGTGCCAGCAGTAGGATGACAGGGTCGAATTCACCCCTCCACTTT.

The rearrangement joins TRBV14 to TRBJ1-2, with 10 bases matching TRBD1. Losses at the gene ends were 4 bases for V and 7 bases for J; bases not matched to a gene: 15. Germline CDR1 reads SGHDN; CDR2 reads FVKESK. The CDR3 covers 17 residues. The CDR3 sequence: CASSPDPRDRGERGYTF. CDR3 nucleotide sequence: TGTGCCAGCAGCCCAGACCCCCGGGACAGGGGCGAACGTGGCTACACCTTC.

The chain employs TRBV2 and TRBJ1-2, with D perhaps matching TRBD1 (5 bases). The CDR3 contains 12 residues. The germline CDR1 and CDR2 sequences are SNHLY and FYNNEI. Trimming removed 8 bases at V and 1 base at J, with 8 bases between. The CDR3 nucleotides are TGTGCCAGCCTGGGGGTTAACTATGGCTACACCTTC. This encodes CASLGVNYGYTF.

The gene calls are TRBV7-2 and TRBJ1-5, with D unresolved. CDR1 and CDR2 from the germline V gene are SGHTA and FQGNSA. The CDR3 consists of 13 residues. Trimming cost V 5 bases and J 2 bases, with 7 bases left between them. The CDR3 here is CASSDTRNQPQHF. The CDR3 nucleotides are TGTGCCAGCAGCGACACTCGCAATCAGCCCCAGCATTTT.

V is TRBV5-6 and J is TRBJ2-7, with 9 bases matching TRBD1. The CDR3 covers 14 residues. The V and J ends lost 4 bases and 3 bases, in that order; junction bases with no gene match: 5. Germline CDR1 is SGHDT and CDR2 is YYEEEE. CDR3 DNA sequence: TGTGCCAGCAGCCAGGGACAGGGATACTACGAGCAGTACTTC. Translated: CASSQGQGYYEQYF.

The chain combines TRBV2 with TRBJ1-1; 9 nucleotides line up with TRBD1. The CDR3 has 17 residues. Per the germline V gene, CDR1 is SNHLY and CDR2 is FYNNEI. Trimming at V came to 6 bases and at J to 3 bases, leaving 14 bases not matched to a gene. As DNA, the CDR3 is TGTGCCAGCAGGGCATGGAATTACAGGGGGCGAGACACTGAAGCTTTCTTT. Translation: CASRAWNYRGRDTEAFF.

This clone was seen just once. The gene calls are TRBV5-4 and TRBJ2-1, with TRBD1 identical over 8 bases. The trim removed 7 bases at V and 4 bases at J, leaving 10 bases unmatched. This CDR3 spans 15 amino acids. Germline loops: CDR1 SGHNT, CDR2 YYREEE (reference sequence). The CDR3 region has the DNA TGTGCCAGCGCGGACAGGGTATCCGAATACAATGAGCAGTTCTTC. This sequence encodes CASADRVSEYNEQFF. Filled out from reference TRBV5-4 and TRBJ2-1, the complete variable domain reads ETGVTQSPTHLIKTRGQQVTLRCSSQSGHNTVSWYQQALGQGPQFIFQYYREEENGRGNFPPRFSGLQFPNYSSELNVNALELDDSALYLCASADRVSEYNEQFFGPGTRLTVL.

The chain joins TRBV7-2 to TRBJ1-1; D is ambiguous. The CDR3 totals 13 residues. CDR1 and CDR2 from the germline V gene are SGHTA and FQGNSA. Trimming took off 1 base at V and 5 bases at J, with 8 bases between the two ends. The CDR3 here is CASSLDQVTEAFF. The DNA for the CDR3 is TGTGCCAGCAGCTTAGATCAGGTTACTGAAGCTTTCTTT.